The rows below give T cell receptor beta chains drawn from one sample of a study of control samples from healthy donors and cancer patients. The data were produced by immunoSEQ multiplex PCR, yet TCRdb's version contains in-frame clones alone and is incomplete. This sample yields 140,000 or so clones, of which about 91% are seen a single time; approximately 3.2% belongs to the top ten. The sample comprised blood. These receptor sequences come from a man under 40 in good health. Each CDR3 is given with its conserved first and last residue. The D gene is left open where the match is weak. Where a row states a size, it is once, few, many or the class of an expanded clone; other rows omit it.

j_call d_call clone_size v_call cdr3_aa cdr3_nt
TRBJ2-1 TRBD1 - TRBV6-4 CASSATGDRGQFF TGTGCCAGCAGTGCCACCGGGGACAGGGGGCAGTTCTTC
TRBJ1-2 TRBD1 - TRBV19 CASSITGTAGYTF TGTGCCAGTAGTATAACCGGGACAGCTGGCTACACCTTC
TRBJ2-2 - - TRBV11-3 CASSLVGDQTTGELFF TGTGCCAGCAGCTTAGTTGGAGACCAAACCACCGGGGAGCTGTTTTTT
TRBJ1-5 TRBD1 - TRBV5-1 CASSRTGDSNQPQHF TGCGCCAGCAGCCGGACAGGGGATAGCAATCAGCCCCAGCATTTT
TRBJ2-3 - - TRBV11-2 CASSSGTSATDTQYF TGTGCCAGCAGCTCGGGGACCTCTGCCACAGATACGCAGTATTTT
TRBJ2-3 - - TRBV21-1 CASSHRLARDTQYF TGTGCCAGCAGCCATAGACTTGCCAGGGATACGCAGTATTTT
TRBJ1-2 - - TRBV5-1 CASSLELFYGYTF TGCGCCAGCAGCTTGGAACTCTTCTATGGCTACACCTTC
TRBJ2-4 - - TRBV2 CASSEDRGFSAKNIQYF TGTGCCAGCAGTGAAGATCGGGGGTTCTCCGCCAAAAACATTCAGTACTTC
TRBJ2-5 TRBD2 - TRBV19 CASSISPGLASQETQYF TGTGCCAGTAGTATAAGCCCGGGACTAGCGTCCCAAGAGACCCAGTACTTC
TRBJ1-2 TRBD1 - TRBV18 CASSPSTGENYGYTF TGTGCCAGCTCACCAAGTACAGGGGAAAACTATGGCTACACCTTC
TRBJ1-1 - - TRBV19 CASSLMNTEAFF TGTGCCAGTAGTTTGATGAACACTGAAGCTTTCTTT
TRBJ1-4 - - TRBV7-9 CASSPPAETNEKLFF TGTGCCAGCAGCCCGCCAGCGGAAACTAATGAAAAACTGTTTTTT
TRBJ1-1 - - TRBV29-1 CSVVLRGAEAFF TGCAGCGTTGTCCTGCGAGGCGCTGAAGCTTTCTTT
TRBJ2-6 - - TRBV10-3 CAADSSSSGANVLTF TGTGCCGCAGATTCGTCCTCCTCTGGGGCCAACGTCCTGACTTTC
TRBJ2-2 TRBD1 few TRBV6-4 CASSDTGTGFAGELFF TGTGCCAGCAGTGACACGGGGACAGGGTTTGCCGGGGAGCTGTTTTTT
TRBJ2-7 - once TRBV6-1 CASSDVSRGFYEQYF TGTGCCAGCAGTGACGTCTCAAGGGGGTTCTACGAGCAGTACTTC
TRBJ1-6 TRBD1 - TRBV6-5 CASTEASRGNSPLHF TGTGCCAGCACAGAGGCCTCCAGGGGGAACTCACCCCTCCACTTT
TRBJ1-1 - - TRBV11-2 CASSSGLFEAFF TGTGCCAGCAGCTCCGGACTTTTTGAAGCTTTCTTT
TRBJ1-1 - - TRBV19 CASSPQGRKNTEAFF TGTGCCAGTAGTCCGCAGGGACGGAAGAACACTGAAGCTTTCTTT
TRBJ1-1 - - TRBV6-5 CASRSDTEAFF TGTGCCAGCAGATCAGACACTGAAGCTTTCTTT
TRBJ1-5 TRBD1 few TRBV5-5 CASSLVGTGGGTRQPQHF TGTGCCAGCAGCTTGGTTGGGACAGGGGGCGGGACACGTCAGCCCCAGCATTTT
TRBJ1-3 - - TRBV29-1 CSVHGSSGNTIYF TGCAGCGTTCACGGAAGCTCTGGAAACACCATATATTTT
TRBJ2-1 TRBD2 - TRBV14 CASSPLLAGLYNEQFF TGTGCCAGCAGCCCCTTACTAGCGGGGCTATACAATGAGCAGTTCTTC
TRBJ2-1 - - TRBV7-2 CASSFRPGGGDEQFF TGTGCCAGCAGCTTCCGGCCCGGGGGAGGCGATGAGCAGTTCTTC
TRBJ2-2 - - TRBV19 CASRAEGFDTGELFF TGTGCCAGTCGAGCCGAGGGCTTCGACACCGGGGAGCTGTTTTTT
TRBJ2-7 TRBD1 - TRBV7-2 CASSLAGGRYEQYF TGTGCCAGCAGCTTAGCAGGGGGCAGGTACGAGCAGTACTTC
TRBJ2-3 - - TRBV9 CASSVGGVDTQYF TGTGCCAGCAGCGTAGGCGGGGTCGATACGCAGTATTTT
TRBJ2-7 - - TRBV10-3 CAISEPGTPPYEQYF TGTGCCATCAGTGAACCCGGGACGCCACCTTACGAGCAGTACTTC